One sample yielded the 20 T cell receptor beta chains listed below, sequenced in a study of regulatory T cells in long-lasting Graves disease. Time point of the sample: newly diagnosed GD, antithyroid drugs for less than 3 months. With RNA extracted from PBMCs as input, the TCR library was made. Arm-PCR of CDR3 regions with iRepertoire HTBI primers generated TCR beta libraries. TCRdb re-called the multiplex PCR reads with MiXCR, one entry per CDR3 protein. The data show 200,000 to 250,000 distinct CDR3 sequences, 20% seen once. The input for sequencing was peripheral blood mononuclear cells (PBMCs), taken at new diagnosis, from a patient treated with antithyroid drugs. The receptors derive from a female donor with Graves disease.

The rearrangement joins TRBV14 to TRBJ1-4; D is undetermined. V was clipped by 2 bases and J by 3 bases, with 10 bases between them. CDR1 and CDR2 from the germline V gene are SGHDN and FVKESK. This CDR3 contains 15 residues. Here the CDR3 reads CASSQTVRANEKLFF. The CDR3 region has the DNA TGTGCCAGCAGCCAAACCGTTCGGGCTAATGAAAAACTGTTTTTT.

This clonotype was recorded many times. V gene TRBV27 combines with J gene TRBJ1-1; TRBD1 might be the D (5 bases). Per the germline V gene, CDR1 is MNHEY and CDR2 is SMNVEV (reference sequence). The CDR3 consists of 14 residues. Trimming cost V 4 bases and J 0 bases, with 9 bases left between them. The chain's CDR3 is CASSSRQMNTEAFF. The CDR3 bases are TGTGCCAGCAGTTCGCGACAGATGAACACTGAAGCTTTCTTT.

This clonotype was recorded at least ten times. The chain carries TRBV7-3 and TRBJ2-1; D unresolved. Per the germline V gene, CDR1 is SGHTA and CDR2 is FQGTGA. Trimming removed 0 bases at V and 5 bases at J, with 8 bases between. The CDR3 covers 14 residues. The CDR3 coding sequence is TGTGCCAGCAGCTTAACAGGGCTGGACAATGAGCAGTTCTTC. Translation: CASSLTGLDNEQFF.

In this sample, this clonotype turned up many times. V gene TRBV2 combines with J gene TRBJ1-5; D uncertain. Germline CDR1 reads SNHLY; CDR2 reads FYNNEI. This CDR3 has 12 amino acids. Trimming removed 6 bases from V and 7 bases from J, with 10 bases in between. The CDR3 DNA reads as TGTGCCAGCAGAGCAGGATCGCAGCCCCAGCATTTT. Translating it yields CASRAGSQPQHF.

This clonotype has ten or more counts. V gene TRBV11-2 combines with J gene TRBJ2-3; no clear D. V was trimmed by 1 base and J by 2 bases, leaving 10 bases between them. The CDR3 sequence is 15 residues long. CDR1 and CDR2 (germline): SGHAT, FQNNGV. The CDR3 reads CASSLAGPNTDTQYF. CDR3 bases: TGTGCCAGCAGCTTAGCGGGCCCCAACACAGATACGCAGTATTTT.

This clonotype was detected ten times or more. CDR3 amino acids: CASRTGPDYNEQFF. The CDR3 DNA sequence: TGTGCCAGCAGGACAGGGCCCGACTACAATGAGCAGTTCTTC. The chain couples TRBV2 to TRBJ2-1, with 7 bases lining up with TRBD1. The germline V gene encodes CDR1 SNHLY and CDR2 FYNNEI. The CDR3 spans 14 residues. V gave up 6 bases and J gave up 3 bases; unmatched junction bases: 5.

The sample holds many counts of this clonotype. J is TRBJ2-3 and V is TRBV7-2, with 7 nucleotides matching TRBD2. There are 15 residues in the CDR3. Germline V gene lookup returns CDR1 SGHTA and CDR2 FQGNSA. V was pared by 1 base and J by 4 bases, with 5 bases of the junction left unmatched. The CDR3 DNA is TGTGCCAGCAGCTTAGGCGGGAGAGAGTCAGATACGCAGTATTTT. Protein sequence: CASSLGGRESDTQYF. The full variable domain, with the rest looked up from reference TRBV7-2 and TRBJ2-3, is GAGVSQSPSNKVTEKGKDVELRCDPISGHTALYWYRQSLGQGLEFLIYFQGNSAPDKSGLPSDRFSAERTGGSVSTLTIQRTQQEDSAVYLCASSLGGRESDTQYFGPGTRLTVL.

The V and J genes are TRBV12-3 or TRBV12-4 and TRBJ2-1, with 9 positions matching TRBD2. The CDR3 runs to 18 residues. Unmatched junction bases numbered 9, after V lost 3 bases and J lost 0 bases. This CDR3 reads CASSFLGRGGSSYNEQFF. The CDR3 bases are TGTGCCAGCAGTTTTTTGGGGCGGGGGGGTAGCTCCTACAATGAGCAGTTCTTC.

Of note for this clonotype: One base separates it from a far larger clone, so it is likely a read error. CDR3 residues: CASSKQGQGNDERYF. CDR3 DNA sequence: TGTGCCAGCAGTAAACAGGGACAGGGGAACGACGAGCGGTACTTC. This chain connects TRBV9 to TRBJ2-7; the match to TRBD1 covers 10 bases. Germline lookup yields CDR1 SGDLS and CDR2 YYNGEE. The CDR3 covers 15 residues. Together with reference TRBV9 and TRBJ2-7, the CDR3 gives the full variable domain: DSGVTQTPKHLITATGQRVTLRCSPRSGDLSVYWYQQSLDQGLQFLIQYYNGEERAKGNILERFSAQQFPDLHSELNLSSLELGDSALYFCASSKQGQGNDERYFGPGTRLTVT.

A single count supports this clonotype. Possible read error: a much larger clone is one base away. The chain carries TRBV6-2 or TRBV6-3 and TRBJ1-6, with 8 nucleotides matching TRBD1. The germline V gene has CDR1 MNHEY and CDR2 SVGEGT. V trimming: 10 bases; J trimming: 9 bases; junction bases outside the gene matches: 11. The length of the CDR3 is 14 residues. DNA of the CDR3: TGTGCCAACAGGCAACAGGGGGTCAGTTCACCCCTCCACTTT. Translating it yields CANRQQGVSSPLHF.

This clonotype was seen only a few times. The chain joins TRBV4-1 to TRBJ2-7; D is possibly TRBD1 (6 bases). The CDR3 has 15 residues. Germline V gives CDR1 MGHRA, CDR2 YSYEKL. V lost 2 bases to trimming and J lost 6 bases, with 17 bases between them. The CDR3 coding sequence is TGCGCCAGCAGCCAAACCAGGACAGTTGGCGTCGAGCAGTACTTC. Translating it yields CASSQTRTVGVEQYF.

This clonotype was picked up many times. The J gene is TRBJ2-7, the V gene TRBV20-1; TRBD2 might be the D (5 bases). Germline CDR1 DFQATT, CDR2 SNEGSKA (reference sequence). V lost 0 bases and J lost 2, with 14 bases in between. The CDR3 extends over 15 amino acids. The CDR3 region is CSARDKRMGTYEQYF. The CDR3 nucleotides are TGCAGTGCTAGAGATAAGCGGATGGGAACCTACGAGCAGTACTTC.

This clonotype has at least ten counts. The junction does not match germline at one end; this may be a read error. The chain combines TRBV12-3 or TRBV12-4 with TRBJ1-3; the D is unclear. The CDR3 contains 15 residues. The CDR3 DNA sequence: TGTGCCAGCAGTTCGGTAAGGGAGACAACCATGGTTCGAGATTTT. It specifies CASSSVRETTMVRDF.

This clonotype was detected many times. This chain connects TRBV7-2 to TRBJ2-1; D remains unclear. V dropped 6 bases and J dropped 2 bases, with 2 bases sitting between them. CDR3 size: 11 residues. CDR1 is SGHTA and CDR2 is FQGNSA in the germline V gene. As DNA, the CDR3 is TGTGCCAGCAGGGCCTACAATGAGCAGTTCTTC. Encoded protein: CASRAYNEQFF.

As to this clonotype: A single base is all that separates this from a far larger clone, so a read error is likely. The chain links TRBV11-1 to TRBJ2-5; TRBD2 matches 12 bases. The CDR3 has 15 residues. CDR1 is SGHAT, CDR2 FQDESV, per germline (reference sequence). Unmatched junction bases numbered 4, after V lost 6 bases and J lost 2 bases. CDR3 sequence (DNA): TGTGCCAGCAGAAGAGGACTAGCGGGACAAGAGACCCAGTACTTC. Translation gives CASRRGLAGQETQYF.

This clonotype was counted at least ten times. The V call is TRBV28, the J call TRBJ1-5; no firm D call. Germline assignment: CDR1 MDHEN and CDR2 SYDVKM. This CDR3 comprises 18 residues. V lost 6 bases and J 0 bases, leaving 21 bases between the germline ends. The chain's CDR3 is CASRERAYQLPSNQPQHF. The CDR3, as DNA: TGTGCCAGCAGAGAAAGGGCCTATCAACTCCCTAGCAATCAGCCCCAGCATTTT. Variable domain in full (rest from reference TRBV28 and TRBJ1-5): DVKVTQSSRYLVKRTGEKVFLECVQDMDHENMFWYRQDPGLGLRLIYFSYDVKMKEKGDIPEGYSVSREKKERFSLILESASTNQTSMYLCASRERAYQLPSNQPQHFGDGTRLSIL.

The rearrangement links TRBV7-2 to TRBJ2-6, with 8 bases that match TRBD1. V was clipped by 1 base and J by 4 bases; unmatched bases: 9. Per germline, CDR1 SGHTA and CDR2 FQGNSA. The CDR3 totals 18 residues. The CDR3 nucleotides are TGTGCCAGCAGCTTAGAGGGGCAGGGGGCACCCGGGGCCAACGTCCTGACTTTC. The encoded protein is CASSLEGQGAPGANVLTF.

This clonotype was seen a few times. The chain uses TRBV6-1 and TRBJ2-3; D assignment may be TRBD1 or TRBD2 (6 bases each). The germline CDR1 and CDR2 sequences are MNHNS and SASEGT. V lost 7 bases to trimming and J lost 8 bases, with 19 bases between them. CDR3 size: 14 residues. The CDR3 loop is CASNLQGGAGTQYF. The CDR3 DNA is TGTGCCAGCAACTTACAGGGAGGAGCAGGTACGCAGTATTTT.

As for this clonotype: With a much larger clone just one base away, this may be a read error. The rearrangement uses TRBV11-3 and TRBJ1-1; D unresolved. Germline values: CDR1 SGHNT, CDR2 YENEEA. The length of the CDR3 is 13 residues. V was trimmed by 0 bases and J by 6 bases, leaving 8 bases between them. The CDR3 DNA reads TGTGCCAGCAGCTTAGAGATATGGGCTGAAGCTTTCTTT. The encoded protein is CASSLEIWAEAFF.

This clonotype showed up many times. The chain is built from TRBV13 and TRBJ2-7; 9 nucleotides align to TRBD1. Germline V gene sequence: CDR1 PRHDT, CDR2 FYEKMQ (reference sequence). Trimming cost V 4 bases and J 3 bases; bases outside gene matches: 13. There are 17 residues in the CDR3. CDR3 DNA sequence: TGTGCCAGCAGCTCTGGAAAAACCGGGACAGGGTTCTACGAGCAGTACTTC. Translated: CASSSGKTGTGFYEQYF.